This TCR beta chain was identified during a study of cytomegalovirus exposure and HLA in healthy donors. Broader study findings: Presence/absence results assume similar sequencing depth per donor, which may not hold. As immune exposure information, only CMV serostatus was available. The productive fraction for most TCR beta V segments was about 87% or about 30% in an earlier analysis.

As concerns this clone: What it recognizes is unknown.

The PCR made use of 60 Vbeta and 13 Jbeta primers. Data came from immunoSEQ multiplex PCR; TCRdb stores just in-frame clones and leaves some out. The sample has approximately 150,000 clones; about 84% are singletons. Material: PBMCs. The TCR sequence derives from a man younger than 35 in good health and CMV-seronegative.

Here the CDR3 DNA reads TGTGCCAGCGGGGACAAGAACACCGGGGAGCTGTTTTTT. Translation: CASGDKNTGELFF. This chain links TRBV6-1 with TRBJ2-2; D is perhaps TRBD1 (6 bases). Between the trimmed V and J ends, which lost 8 bases and 1 base, there was a span of 8 bases. The CDR3 loop spans 13 amino acids. Germline V gene sequence: CDR1 MNHNS, CDR2 SASEGT.